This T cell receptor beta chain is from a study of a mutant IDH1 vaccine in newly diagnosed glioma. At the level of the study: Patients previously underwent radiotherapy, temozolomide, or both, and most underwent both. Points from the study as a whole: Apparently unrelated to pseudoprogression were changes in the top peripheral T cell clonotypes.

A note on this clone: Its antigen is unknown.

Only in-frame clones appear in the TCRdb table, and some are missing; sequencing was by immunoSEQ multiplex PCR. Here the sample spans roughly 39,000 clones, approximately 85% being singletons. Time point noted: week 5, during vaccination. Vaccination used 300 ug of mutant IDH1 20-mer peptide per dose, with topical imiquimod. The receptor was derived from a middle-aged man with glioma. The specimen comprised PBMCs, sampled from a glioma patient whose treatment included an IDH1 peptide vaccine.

The CDR3 sequence is CASSLGTGNEKLFF. In nucleotides, the CDR3 is TGTGCCAGCAGCTTGGGGACGGGAAATGAAAAACTGTTTTTT. The chain has TRBV11-1 and TRBJ1-4; a weak D match, TRBD1 (5 bases). Germline lookup yields CDR1 SGHAT and CDR2 FQDESV (reference sequence). V gave up 3 bases and J gave up 5 bases, with 10 bases separating them. The CDR3 covers 14 residues. Using reference TRBV11-1 and TRBJ1-4 for the parts outside the CDR3, the full variable domain is EAEVAQSPRYKITEKSQAVAFWCDPISGHATLYWYRQILGQGPELLVQFQDESVVDDSQLPKDRFSAERLKGVDSTLKIQPAELGDSAMYLCASSLGTGNEKLFFGSGTQLSVL.